The subject of this entry is one TCR beta chain. Its matching antigen is unknown. Using immunoSEQ multiplex PCR, the repertoire was profiled, and TCRdb retains in-frame clones only, with some absent. The repertoire includes 15,000 to 18,000 clones, about 87% of them detected once, and 7.9% sits in the top ten. The sample comes from a study of T cells and Merkel cell carcinoma outcomes. Study observations and caveats: Reportedly, T-cell repertoire with density predicts Merkel cell carcinoma outcomes.

V lost 8 bases, J lost 5 bases, and 6 bases stayed unmatched. The CDR3 covers 13 residues. Germline lookup yields CDR1 MNHEY and CDR2 SVGAGI. The TCR comes from a human donor with Merkel cell carcinoma. Sequenced: tumor tissue from Merkel cell carcinoma. This rearrangement joins TRBV6-5 to TRBJ2-3, with TRBD2 matching over 8 bases. This CDR3 is CASAPGGVDTQYF. The CDR3 coding sequence is TGTGCCAGCGCCCCCGGGGGGGTAGATACGCAGTATTTT.